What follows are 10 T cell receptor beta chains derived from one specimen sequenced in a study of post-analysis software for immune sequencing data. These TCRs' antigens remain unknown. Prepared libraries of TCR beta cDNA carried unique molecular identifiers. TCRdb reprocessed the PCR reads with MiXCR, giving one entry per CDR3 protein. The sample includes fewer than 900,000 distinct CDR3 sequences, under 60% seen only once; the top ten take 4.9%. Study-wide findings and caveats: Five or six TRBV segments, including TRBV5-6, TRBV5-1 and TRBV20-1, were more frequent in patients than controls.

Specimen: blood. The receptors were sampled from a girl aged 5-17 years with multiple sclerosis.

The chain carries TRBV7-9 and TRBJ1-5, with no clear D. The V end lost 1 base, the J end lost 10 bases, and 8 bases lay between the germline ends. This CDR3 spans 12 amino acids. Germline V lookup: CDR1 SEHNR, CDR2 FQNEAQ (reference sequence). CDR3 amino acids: CASSLESLPQHF. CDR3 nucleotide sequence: TGTGCCAGCAGCTTAGAGTCCTTACCCCAGCATTTT.

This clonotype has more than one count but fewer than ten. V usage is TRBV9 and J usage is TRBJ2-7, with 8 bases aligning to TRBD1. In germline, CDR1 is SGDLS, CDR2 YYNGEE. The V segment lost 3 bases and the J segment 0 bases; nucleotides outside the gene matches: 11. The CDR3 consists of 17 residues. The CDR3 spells CASSADQGARSSYEQYF. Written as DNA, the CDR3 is TGTGCCAGCAGCGCGGACCAGGGGGCGCGGAGCTCCTACGAGCAGTACTTC.

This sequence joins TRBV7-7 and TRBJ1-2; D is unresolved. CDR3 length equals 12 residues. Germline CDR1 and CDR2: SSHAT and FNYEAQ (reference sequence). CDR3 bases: TGTGCTACCCTCGACTCGTTTAGCGGCTACACCTTC. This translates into CATLDSFSGYTF.

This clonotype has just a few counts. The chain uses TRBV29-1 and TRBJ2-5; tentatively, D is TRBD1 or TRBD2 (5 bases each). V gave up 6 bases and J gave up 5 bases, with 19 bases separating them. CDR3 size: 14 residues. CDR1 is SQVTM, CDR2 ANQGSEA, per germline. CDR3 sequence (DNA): TGCAGCGTCGAATTACAGAGGGGAGTGGAGACCCAGTACTTC. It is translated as CSVELQRGVETQYF.

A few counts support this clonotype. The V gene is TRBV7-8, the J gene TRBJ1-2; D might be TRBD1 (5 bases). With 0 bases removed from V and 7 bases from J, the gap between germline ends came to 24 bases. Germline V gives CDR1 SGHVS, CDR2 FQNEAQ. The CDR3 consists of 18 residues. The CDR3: CASSLALIGAGALIGYTF. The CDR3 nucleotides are TGTGCCAGCAGCTTAGCTTTAATAGGGGCAGGCGCGCTCATTGGCTACACCTTC.

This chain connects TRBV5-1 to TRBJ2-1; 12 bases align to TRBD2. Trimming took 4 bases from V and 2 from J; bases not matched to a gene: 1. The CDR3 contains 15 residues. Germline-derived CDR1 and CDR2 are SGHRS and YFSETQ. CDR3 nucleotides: TGCGCCAGCAGCGGGACTAGCGGGCCCTACAATGAGCAGTTCTTC. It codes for CASSGTSGPYNEQFF.

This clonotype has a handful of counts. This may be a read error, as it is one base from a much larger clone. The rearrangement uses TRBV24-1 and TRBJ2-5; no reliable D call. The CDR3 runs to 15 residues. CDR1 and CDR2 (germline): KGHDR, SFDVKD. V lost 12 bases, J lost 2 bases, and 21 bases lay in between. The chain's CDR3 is CAASHPGDSQETQYF. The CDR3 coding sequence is TGTGCCGCCTCCCACCCAGGTGACTCTCAAGAGACCCAGTACTTC.

The CDR3 nucleotides are TGTGCCTGTGAGTCCCTGAACACTGAAGCTTTCTTT. Protein product: CACESLNTEAFF. The chain links TRBV30 to TRBJ1-1; no firm D call. CDR1 and CDR2 from the germline V gene are GTSNPN and SVGIG (reference sequence). V was pared by 6 bases and J by 0 bases, with 8 bases between. This CDR3 region has 12 residues.

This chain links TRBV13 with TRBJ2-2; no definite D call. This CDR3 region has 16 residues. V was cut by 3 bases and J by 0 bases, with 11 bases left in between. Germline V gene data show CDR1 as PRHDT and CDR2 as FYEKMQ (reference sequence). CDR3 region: CASSFPSDTNTGELFF. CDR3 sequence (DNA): TGTGCCAGCAGCTTTCCGAGCGATACGAACACCGGGGAGCTGTTTTTT.

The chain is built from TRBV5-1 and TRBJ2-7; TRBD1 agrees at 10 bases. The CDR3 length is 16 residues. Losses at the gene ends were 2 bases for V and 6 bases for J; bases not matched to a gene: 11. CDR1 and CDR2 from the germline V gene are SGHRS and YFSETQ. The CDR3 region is CASSLGAGTGVSEQYF. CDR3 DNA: TGCGCCAGCAGCTTAGGAGCGGGGACAGGGGTTTCCGAGCAGTACTTC.